Below, 3 T cell receptor beta chains from the same sample are listed, as sequenced in a study of T cells in Graves' hyperthyroidism and ophthalmopathy. The investigators amplified TCR beta CDR3 regions from RNA transcripts. The HTBI primer set was used in a first-round RT-PCR of the TCR CDR3. Each CDR3 protein is one row after TCRdb ran MiXCR on the multiplex PCR reads. The sample lists under 700,000 distinct CDR3 sequences, just over 45% occurring once. The sample was peripheral blood or thyroid tissue (not recorded which). These receptors came from a woman younger than 30 with Graves' hyperthyroidism.

The count of this clonotype is one. This chain joins TRBV13 and TRBJ2-7; no clear D gene. V lost 1 base and J lost 2, with 6 bases in between. Germline-derived CDR1 and CDR2 are PRHDT and FYEKMQ (reference sequence). The CDR3 spans 13 residues. The CDR3 nucleotides read TGTGCCAGCAGCTTAGACACCACCTACGAGCAGTACTTC. It specifies CASSLDTTYEQYF.

This chain joins TRBV7-2 and TRBJ1-5, with 9 bases aligning to TRBD1. The junction had 8 bases not matched to a gene; V was cut back by 5 bases and J by 0 bases. Germline V CDR1 and CDR2: SGHTA, FQGNSA. The CDR3 extends over 17 amino acids. The chain's CDR3 is CASSRDRAIYSNQPQHF. The CDR3 region has the DNA TGTGCCAGCAGCCGGGACAGGGCCATTTATAGCAATCAGCCCCAGCATTTT.

The chain employs TRBV7-9 and TRBJ2-7, with TRBD2 matching over 9 bases. Germline values: CDR1 SEHNR, CDR2 FQNEAQ (reference sequence). J was trimmed by 6 bases and V by 1 base; bases with no gene match: 4. The CDR3 contains 14 residues. CDR3 protein: CASSLVAGVSEQYF. CDR3 nucleotide sequence: TGTGCCAGCAGCTTAGTAGCGGGAGTTTCCGAGCAGTACTTC. The variable domain in full, with the rest retrieved from reference TRBV7-9 and TRBJ2-7, is DTGVSQNPRHKITKRGQNVTFRCDPISEHNRLYWYRQTLGQGPEFLTYFQNEAQLEKSRLLSDRFSAERPKGSFSTLEIQRTEQGDSAMYLCASSLVAGVSEQYFGPGTRLTVT.